Listed here are 21 T cell receptor beta chains from one sample, sequenced in a study of Tregs in tolerant kidney transplant recipients. Recipients received nonmyeloablative bone marrow transplants from related graft donors, with transient mixed chimerism. Only in-frame clones appear in the TCRdb table, and some are missing; sequencing was by immunoSEQ multiplex PCR. The sample consists of 50,000 or so clones, 90% to 95% of them appearing once. The sample was CD8+ T cells from blood (PBMCs), taken 24 months after the transplant. These receptors originate from a human patient who received a combined kidney and bone marrow transplant. The graft donor may have given rise to some T cells.

The V and J genes are TRBV29-1 and TRBJ2-1; possibly TRBD1 for D (6 bases). The V and J ends lost 0 bases and 6 bases respectively, with 21 bases between them. The CDR3 has 17 residues. Germline CDR1 reads SQVTM; CDR2 reads ANQGSEA. CDR3 bases: TGCAGCGTTGAAGACACTTGGGGGCCAGACGGCCCCAATGAGCAGTTCTTC. Its translation: CSVEDTWGPDGPNEQFF.

The rearrangement joins TRBV9 to TRBJ2-1, with D possibly TRBD2 on 6 matching bases. Germline CDR1 SGDLS, CDR2 YYNGEE. The CDR3 length is 15 residues. Trimming took 0 bases from V and 0 from J, leaving 7 bases between them. CDR3 nucleotides: TGTGCCAGCAGCGTAGGCGGGGCCTCCTACAATGAGCAGTTCTTC. Translating it yields CASSVGGASYNEQFF.

CDR3 sequence: CASSLVLAGGPNEQFF. CDR3 DNA sequence: TGTGCCAGCAGTCTCGTACTAGCGGGGGGGCCCAATGAGCAGTTCTTC. The chain is built from TRBV27 and TRBJ2-1, with 13 bases that match TRBD2. This CDR3 has 16 amino acids. CDR1 is MNHEY, CDR2 SMNVEV, per germline (reference sequence). Germline trimming cut 5 bases from V and 6 bases from J; bases unmatched to any gene: 7.

This sequence joins TRBV9 and TRBJ2-1; D possibly corresponds to TRBD1 (6 bases). Germline V gives CDR1 SGDLS, CDR2 YYNGEE. This CDR3 is built from 11 residues. Trimming pared 6 bases from V and 7 bases from J, leaving 8 bases between. CDR3 protein: CASTQGNEQFF. In DNA, the CDR3 is TGTGCCAGCACCCAGGGGAATGAGCAGTTCTTC. The variable domain in full, with the rest retrieved from reference TRBV9 and TRBJ2-1, is DSGVTQTPKHLITATGQRVTLRCSPRSGDLSVYWYQQSLDQGLQFLIQYYNGEERAKGNILERFSAQQFPDLHSELNLSSLELGDSALYFCASTQGNEQFFGPGTRLTVL.

The V and J genes are TRBV7-6 and TRBJ1-1, with D perhaps matching TRBD1 (5 bases). CDR1 is SGHVS and CDR2 is FNYEAQ in the germline V gene. V lost 1 base and J 6 bases, leaving 15 bases between the germline ends. The CDR3 length is 15 residues. DNA of the CDR3: TGTGCCAGCAGCTTAGTTCGGGGAGGGGTCGCTGAAGCTTTCTTT. The encoded protein is CASSLVRGGVAEAFF.

The chain carries TRBV19 and TRBJ2-5, with TRBD2 identical over 8 bases. The CDR3 contains 16 residues. V lost 1 base, J lost 4 bases, and 8 bases stayed unmatched. The germline gives CDR1 LNHDA, CDR2 SQIVND (reference sequence). CDR3 DNA sequence: TGTGCCAGTAGTATAGTGCCCTCGGGAGGGAGAGAGACCCAGTACTTC. Its translation: CASSIVPSGGRETQYF.

The sample holds a few counts of this clone. The chain carries TRBV7-5 and TRBJ2-2; the table gives TRBD2 as D, unverified against the DNA. TRBV7-5 is a pseudogene locus. The CDR3 covers 15 residues. The CDR3 DNA sequence: TGTGTCAGAAGAATGGGCTGGAGCGGCACCGGGGAGCTGTTTTTT. This encodes CVRRMGWSGTGELFF.

This rearrangement joins TRBV7-9 to TRBJ2-5, with 10 bases identical to TRBD1. The CDR3 has 17 amino acids. The V segment lost 5 bases and the J segment 5 bases; nucleotides outside the gene matches: 14. Germline CDR1 SEHNR, CDR2 FQNEAQ (reference sequence). CDR3 protein: CASSTLRQGAQGETQYF. The CDR3 DNA reads TGTGCCAGCAGCACTCTTCGACAGGGGGCGCAAGGGGAGACCCAGTACTTC.

The chain has TRBV6-1 and TRBJ1-3; D gene ambiguous. This CDR3 spans 15 amino acids. Germline-derived CDR1 and CDR2 are MNHNS and SASEGT. Trimming pared 6 bases from V and 0 bases from J, leaving 12 bases between. The CDR3 region is CASSEYVSSGNTIYF. In nucleotides, the CDR3 is TGTGCCAGCAGCGAATACGTGAGCTCTGGAAACACCATATATTTT.

The CDR3 DNA reads TGTGCCAGCAGCGCCGGACTAACGGACATTCAGTACTTC. Translation gives CASSAGLTDIQYF. This chain uses TRBV5-4 with TRBJ2-4; D perhaps matches TRBD2 (6 bases). In germline, CDR1 is SGHNT, CDR2 YYREEE (reference sequence). The CDR3 consists of 13 residues. Trimming took 4 bases from V and 8 from J, leaving 13 bases between them.

V usage is TRBV7-9 and J usage is TRBJ1-5, with D perhaps matching TRBD1 (5 bases). This CDR3 region has 16 residues. The germline CDR1 and CDR2 sequences are SEHNR and FQNEAQ (reference sequence). Trimming removed 5 bases at V and 0 bases at J, with 14 bases between. The CDR3 coding sequence is TGTGCCAGCAGCATCGCCGGGGGGAATAGCAATCAGCCCCAGCATTTT. Protein sequence: CASSIAGGNSNQPQHF.

V usage is TRBV7-9 and J usage is TRBJ2-5; D is perhaps TRBD1 (6 bases). Germline values: CDR1 SEHNR, CDR2 FQNEAQ (reference sequence). The CDR3 covers 14 residues. V was clipped by 5 bases and J by 2 bases, with 12 bases between them. Written as DNA, the CDR3 is TGTGCCAGCAGCCTGGGGACAATACAAGAGACCCAGTACTTC. As protein: CASSLGTIQETQYF.

The V call is TRBV9, the J call TRBJ2-5, with TRBD2 identical over 7 bases. Germline V CDR1 and CDR2: SGDLS, YYNGEE. The CDR3 is made up of 15 amino acids. The V and J ends lost 2 bases and 0 bases, in that order; junction bases with no gene match: 4. The chain's CDR3 is CASSVSAGDQETQYF. The DNA of the CDR3 is TGTGCCAGCAGCGTTTCGGCGGGGGACCAAGAGACCCAGTACTTC.

This sequence joins TRBV11-2 and TRBJ2-5; 7 bases are shared with TRBD2. Germline-derived CDR1 and CDR2 are SGHAT and FQNNGV. The CDR3 runs to 16 residues. J was trimmed by 0 bases and V by 5 bases; bases with no gene match: 9. The CDR3 region is CASSPPSGPYQETQYF. The DNA of the CDR3 is TGTGCCAGCAGCCCGCCTAGCGGCCCGTACCAAGAGACCCAGTACTTC.

The chain links TRBV4-3 to TRBJ1-1, with TRBD1 matching 8 bases. V shed 4 bases and J 3 bases; nucleotides not matched to a gene: 4. The CDR3 runs 14 residues. Germline CDR1 is LGHNA and CDR2 is YSLEER. CDR3 coding DNA: TGCGCCAGCAGCCCGGACAGGGCGGACACTGAAGCTTTCTTT. The encoded protein is CASSPDRADTEAFF.

This clone was seen a few times. The sample has other DNA sequences that encode this CDR3 too. The CDR3 loop is CASSLGQGAYEQYF. The DNA of the CDR3 is TGTGCCAGCAGTTTAGGACAGGGAGCCTACGAGCAGTACTTC. This chain joins TRBV27 and TRBJ2-7; 8 bases line up with TRBD1. Germline trimming cut 2 bases from V and 2 bases from J; bases unmatched to any gene: 2. CDR3 length: 14 residues. Looked up from germline, CDR1 is MNHEY and CDR2 is SMNVEV (reference sequence).

This rearrangement joins TRBV11-1 to TRBJ2-7; 10 positions agree with TRBD1. CDR1 SGHAT and CDR2 FQDESV come from the germline V gene (reference sequence). This CDR3 contains 15 residues. With 3 bases clipped from V and 6 bases from J, the junction kept 8 bases outside the gene matches. CDR3: CASSLERDRGGEQYF. The CDR3 DNA sequence: TGTGCCAGCAGCTTGGAGAGGGACAGGGGAGGCGAGCAGTACTTC.

J is TRBJ2-1 and V is TRBV6-7, with 9 bases identical to TRBD1. TRBV6-7 is noted as an ORF with a role that remains uncertain. The junction had 7 bases not matched to a gene; V was cut back by 0 bases and J by 4 bases. The CDR3 sequence is 17 residues long. This CDR3 reads CASSYSRDREPYNEQFF. CDR3 in DNA: TGTGCCAGCAGTTACTCTCGGGACAGGGAACCGTACAATGAGCAGTTCTTC.

This clone has just one count. The rearrangement links TRBV5-1 to TRBJ2-7; the D gene is possibly TRBD1 (5 bases). The CDR3 runs 14 residues. The V gene lost 0 bases and the J gene lost 1 base, with 8 bases spanning the gap. CDR1 and CDR2 (germline): SGHRS, YFSETQ. This chain's CDR3 is CASSLGGASYEQYF. The CDR3 DNA reads TGCGCCAGCAGCTTGGGGGGCGCTTCCTACGAGCAGTACTTC. The variable domain in full, completed from reference TRBV5-1 and TRBJ2-7, reads KAGVTQTPRYLIKTRGQQVTLSCSPISGHRSVSWYQQTPGQGLQFLFEYFSETQRNKGNFPGRFSGRQFSNSRSEMNVSTLELGDSALYLCASSLGGASYEQYFGPGTRLTVT.

The chain combines TRBV13 with TRBJ2-1; 8 bases align to TRBD2. The CDR3 extends over 14 amino acids. Looked up from germline, CDR1 is PRHDT and CDR2 is FYEKMQ (reference sequence). V lost 5 bases to trimming and J lost 10 bases; unmatched junction nucleotides: 10. CDR3 sequence (DNA): TGTGCCAGCAGCCCCGGGACTAGTTCATGGGAGCAGTTCTTC. Translated, it gives CASSPGTSSWEQFF.

The chain uses TRBV4-1 and TRBJ2-7, with TRBD2 as a possible D gene (6 bases). The V gene lost 1 base and the J gene lost 5 bases, with 18 bases spanning the gap. Germline lookup yields CDR1 MGHRA and CDR2 YSYEKL. The CDR3 spans 16 residues. CDR3 sequence: CASSQVLGQGGDEQYF. Written as DNA, the CDR3 is TGCGCCAGCAGCCAAGTACTGGGGCAGGGAGGAGACGAGCAGTACTTC.